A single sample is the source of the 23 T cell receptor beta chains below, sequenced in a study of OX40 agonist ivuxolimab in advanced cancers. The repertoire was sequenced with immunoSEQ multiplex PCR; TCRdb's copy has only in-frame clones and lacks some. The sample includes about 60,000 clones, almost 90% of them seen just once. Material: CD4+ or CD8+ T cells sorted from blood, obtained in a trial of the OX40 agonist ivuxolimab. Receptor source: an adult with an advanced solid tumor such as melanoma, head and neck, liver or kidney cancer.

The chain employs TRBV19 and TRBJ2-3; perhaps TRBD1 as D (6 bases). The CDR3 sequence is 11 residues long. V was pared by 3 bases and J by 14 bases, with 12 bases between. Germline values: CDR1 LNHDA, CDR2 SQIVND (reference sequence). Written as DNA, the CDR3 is TGTGCCAGTAGTATTCAAGGGGGAATGTATTTT. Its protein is CASSIQGGMYF.

The CDR3 region is CASSSKGGSGNTIYF. The CDR3 DNA follows: TGTGCCAGCAGCTCCAAGGGGGGGTCTGGAAACACCATATATTTT. V gene TRBV7-8 combines with J gene TRBJ1-3, with a weak D call TRBD1 (6 bases). The CDR3 runs to 15 residues. CDR1 SGHVS and CDR2 FQNEAQ come from the germline V gene. The V end was cut by 4 bases, the J end by 1 base, with 11 bases between. Filled out from reference TRBV7-8 and TRBJ1-3, the complete variable domain reads GAGVSQSPRYKVAKRGQDVALRCDPISGHVSLFWYQQALGQGPEFLTYFQNEAQLDKSGLPSDRFFAERPEGSVSTLKIQRTQQEDSAVYLCASSSKGGSGNTIYFGEGSWLTVV.

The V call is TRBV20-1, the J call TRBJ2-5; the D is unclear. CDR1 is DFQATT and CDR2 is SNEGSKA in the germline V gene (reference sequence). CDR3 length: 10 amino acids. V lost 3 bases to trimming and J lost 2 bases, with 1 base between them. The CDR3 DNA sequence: TGCAGTGCTAGTCAAGAGACCCAGTACTTC. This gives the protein CSASQETQYF.

The DNA of the CDR3 is TGTGCCAGCAGACCGGACAGGGGGGCCGGGGAGCTGTTTTTT. As protein: CASRPDRGAGELFF. The gene calls are TRBV11-3 and TRBJ2-2, with 10 bases aligning to TRBD1. This CDR3 is built from 14 residues. Germline CDR1 SGHNT, CDR2 YENEEA. V lost 6 bases and J lost 6; bases outside the gene matches: 4.

Here the CDR3 reads CASSPPNDIDTIYF. CDR3 coding DNA: TGCGCCAGCAGCCCCCCGAACGATATAGACACCATATATTTT. The gene calls are TRBV5-1 and TRBJ1-3, with D unclear. V lost 4 bases and J 8 bases, leaving 16 bases between the germline ends. This CDR3 spans 14 amino acids. Looked up from germline, CDR1 is SGHRS and CDR2 is YFSETQ.

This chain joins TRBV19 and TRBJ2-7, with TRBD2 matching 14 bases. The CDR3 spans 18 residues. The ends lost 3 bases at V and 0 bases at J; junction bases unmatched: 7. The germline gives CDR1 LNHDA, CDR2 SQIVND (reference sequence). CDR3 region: CASSMRRLAGGGSYEQYF. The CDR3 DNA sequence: TGTGCCAGTAGTATGAGGAGACTAGCGGGAGGGGGCTCCTACGAGCAGTACTTC.

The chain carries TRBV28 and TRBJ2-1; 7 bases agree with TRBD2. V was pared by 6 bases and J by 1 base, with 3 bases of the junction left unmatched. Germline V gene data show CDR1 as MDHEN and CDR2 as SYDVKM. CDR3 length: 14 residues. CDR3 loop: CASRSGASYNEQFF. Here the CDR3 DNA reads TGTGCCAGCAGGAGCGGGGCTTCCTACAATGAGCAGTTCTTC. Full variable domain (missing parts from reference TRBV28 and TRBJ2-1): DVKVTQSSRYLVKRTGEKVFLECVQDMDHENMFWYRQDPGLGLRLIYFSYDVKMKEKGDIPEGYSVSREKKERFSLILESASTNQTSMYLCASRSGASYNEQFFGPGTRLTVL.

CDR3 sequence reads: CASSPQGGKTEAFF. CDR3 DNA sequence: TGTGCCAGCTCACCACAGGGGGGAAAAACTGAAGCTTTCTTT. The chain has TRBV18 and TRBJ1-1, with D maybe TRBD1 (6 bases). The CDR3 length is 14 residues. Germline CDR1 is KGHSH and CDR2 is LQKENI. V was cut by 1 base and J by 5 bases, with 11 bases left in between.

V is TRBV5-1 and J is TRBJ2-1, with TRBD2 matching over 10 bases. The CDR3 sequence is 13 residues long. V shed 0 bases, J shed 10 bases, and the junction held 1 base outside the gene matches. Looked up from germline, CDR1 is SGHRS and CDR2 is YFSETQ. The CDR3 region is CASSLGGLAEQFF. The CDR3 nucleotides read TGCGCCAGCAGCTTGGGGGGACTAGCGGAGCAGTTCTTC.

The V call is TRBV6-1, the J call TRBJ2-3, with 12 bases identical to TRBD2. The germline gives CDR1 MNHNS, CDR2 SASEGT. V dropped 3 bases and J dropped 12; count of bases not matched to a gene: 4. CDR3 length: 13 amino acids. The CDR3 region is CASSDRTSGTQYF. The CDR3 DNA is TGTGCCAGCAGTGACCGGACTAGCGGGACCCAGTATTTT.

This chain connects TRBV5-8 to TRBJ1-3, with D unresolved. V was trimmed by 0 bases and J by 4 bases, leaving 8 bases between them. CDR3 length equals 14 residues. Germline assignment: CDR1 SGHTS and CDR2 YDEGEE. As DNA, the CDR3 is TGTGCCAGCAGCTTGGAGACTCTCGGAAACACCATATATTTT. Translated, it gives CASSLETLGNTIYF.

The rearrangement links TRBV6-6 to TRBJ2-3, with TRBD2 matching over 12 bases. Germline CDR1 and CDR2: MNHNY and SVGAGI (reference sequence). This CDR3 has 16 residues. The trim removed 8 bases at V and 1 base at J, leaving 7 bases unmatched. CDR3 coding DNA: TGTGCCAGCCCCCTAGCGGGAGGGCCGGGCACAGATACGCAGTATTTT. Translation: CASPLAGGPGTDTQYF.

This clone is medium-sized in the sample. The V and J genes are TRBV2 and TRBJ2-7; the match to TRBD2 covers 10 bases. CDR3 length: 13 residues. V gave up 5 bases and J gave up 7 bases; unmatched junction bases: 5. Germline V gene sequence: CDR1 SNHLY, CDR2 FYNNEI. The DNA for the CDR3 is TGTGCCAGCAGTTTAGCGGGAGGCGCTGAGCAGTACTTC. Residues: CASSLAGGAEQYF.

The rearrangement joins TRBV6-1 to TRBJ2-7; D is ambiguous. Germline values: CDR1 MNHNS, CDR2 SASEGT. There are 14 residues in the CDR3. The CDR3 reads CASTRREGYGQTSV. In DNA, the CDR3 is TGTGCCAGCACCAGAAGGGAAGGTTATGGCCAAACGAGCGTC.

CDR3 DNA sequence: TGTGCCAGCAGTTACTCCGCTGGGGCCTACGAGCAGTACTTC. As protein: CASSYSAGAYEQYF. This chain links TRBV6-6 with TRBJ2-7; D unresolved. CDR1 MNHNY and CDR2 SVGAGI come from the germline V gene (reference sequence). The CDR3 has 14 residues. The V end lost 0 bases, the J end lost 2 bases, and 8 bases lay between the germline ends.

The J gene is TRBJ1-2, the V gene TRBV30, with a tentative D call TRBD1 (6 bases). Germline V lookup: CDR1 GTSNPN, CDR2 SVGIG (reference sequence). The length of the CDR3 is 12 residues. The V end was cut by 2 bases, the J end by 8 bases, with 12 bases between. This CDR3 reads CAWSSRGGGYTF. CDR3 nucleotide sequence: TGTGCCTGGAGTAGCAGGGGAGGCGGCTACACCTTC.

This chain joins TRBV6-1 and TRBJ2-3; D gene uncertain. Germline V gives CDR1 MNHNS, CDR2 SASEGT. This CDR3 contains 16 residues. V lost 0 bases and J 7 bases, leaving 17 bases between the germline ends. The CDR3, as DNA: TGTGCCAGCAGTGAAGCGCTAGGAGCGAGCAGGAATACGCAGTATTTT. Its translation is CASSEALGASRNTQYF.

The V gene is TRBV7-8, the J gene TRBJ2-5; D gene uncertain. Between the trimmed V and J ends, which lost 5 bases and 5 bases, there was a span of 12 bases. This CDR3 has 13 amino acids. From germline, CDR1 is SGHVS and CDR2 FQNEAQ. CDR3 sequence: CASSQIWWETQYF. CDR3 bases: TGTGCCAGCAGCCAAATCTGGTGGGAGACCCAGTACTTC.

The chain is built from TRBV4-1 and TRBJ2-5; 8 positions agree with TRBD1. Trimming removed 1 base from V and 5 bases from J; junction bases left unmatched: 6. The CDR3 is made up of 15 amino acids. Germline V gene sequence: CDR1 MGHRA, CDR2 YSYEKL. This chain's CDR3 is CASSQGPGGRETQYF. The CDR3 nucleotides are TGCGCCAGCAGCCAAGGACCAGGGGGCCGGGAGACCCAGTACTTC.

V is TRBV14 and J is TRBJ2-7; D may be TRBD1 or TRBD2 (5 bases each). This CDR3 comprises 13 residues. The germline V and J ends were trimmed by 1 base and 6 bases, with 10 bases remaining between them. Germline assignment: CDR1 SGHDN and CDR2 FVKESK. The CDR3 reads CASSQVRGAEQYF. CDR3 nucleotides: TGTGCCAGCAGCCAAGTTCGAGGGGCCGAGCAGTACTTC.

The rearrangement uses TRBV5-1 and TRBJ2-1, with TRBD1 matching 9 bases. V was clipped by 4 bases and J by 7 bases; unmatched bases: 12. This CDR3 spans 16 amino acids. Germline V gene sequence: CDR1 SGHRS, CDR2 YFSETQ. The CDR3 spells CASSTQTGTGNNEQFF. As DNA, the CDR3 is TGCGCCAGCAGCACCCAGACCGGGACAGGGAATAATGAGCAGTTCTTC.

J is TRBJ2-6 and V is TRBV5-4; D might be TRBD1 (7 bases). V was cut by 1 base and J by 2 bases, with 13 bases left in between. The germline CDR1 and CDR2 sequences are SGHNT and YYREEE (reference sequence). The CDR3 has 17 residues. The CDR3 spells CASSLFRGATGANVLTF. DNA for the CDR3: TGTGCCAGCAGCTTGTTCAGGGGGGCCACTGGGGCCAACGTCCTGACTTTC.

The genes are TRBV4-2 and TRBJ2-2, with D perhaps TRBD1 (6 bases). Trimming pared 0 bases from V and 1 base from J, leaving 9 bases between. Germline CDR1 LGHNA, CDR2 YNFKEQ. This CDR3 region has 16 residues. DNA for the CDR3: TGTGCCAGCAGCCAAGAGCTGGGACAGAACACCGGGGAGCTGTTTTTT. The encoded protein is CASSQELGQNTGELFF.